Sequencing of this T cell receptor beta chain was carried out in a study of identical twins. The table lists this clonotype with a few counts. Its antigen is unidentified. Trimming pared 4 bases from V and 7 bases from J, leaving 17 bases between. The V gene's germline CDR1 is SGHRS and CDR2 YFSETQ. The CDR3 has 15 residues. Overall study results and limits: Among monozygotic twins, out-of-frame TCR alpha sharing exceeded what models predicted. Cord blood's abundant beta clonotypes had fewer insertions, unlike memory repertoires. Out-of-frame alpha sequences shared by twins showed excess low generation probability.

In TCRdb, the 5' RACE reads were re-called with MiXCR into one record per CDR3 protein. The table records 450,000 or so distinct CDR3 sequences, 12% to 15% of them present only once. This sample also belongs to another study, concerning yellow fever vaccine responses in identical twins.

The TCR comes from a woman aged 18-30 years in good health. The chain uses TRBV5-1 and TRBJ2-2; the D gene could be TRBD1 or TRBD2 (6 bases each). Sequencing used CD4+ T cells sorted from blood. CDR3 sequence: CASSRGGGTGGELFF. DNA for the CDR3: TGCGCCAGCAGCCGCGGAGGGGGAACCGGCGGGGAGCTGTTTTTT.